These T cell receptor beta chains were read from a single sample in a study of T cells in localized non-small cell lung cancer. Sequencing used immunoSEQ multiplex PCR; TCRdb keeps in-frame clones, though not all of them. The sample has approximately 5,400 clones; under 40% are singletons. The starting material was lung tumor tissue, obtained before any cancer treatment. These receptors came from a male donor older than 55 with stage I squamous cell lung carcinoma. The CDR3 runs from the conserved cysteine through the conserved F or W. The D gene is left open where the match is weak. Clone size is shown for a subset of rows, as once, few, many or a class of expanded clone.

V gene: TRBV6-8; D gene: -; clone size: medium-sized; J gene: TRBJ1-2; CDR3 DNA: TGTGCCAGCAGTTTAGCAGGTGGCGGCTACACCTTC; CDR3 protein: CASSLAGGGYTF
V gene: TRBV15; D gene: -; clone size: once; J gene: TRBJ1-3; CDR3 DNA: TGTGCCACCAGCACACGGGACACGGGAAACACCATATATTTT; CDR3 protein: CATSTRDTGNTIYF
V gene: TRBV29-1; D gene: -; clone size: -; J gene: TRBJ1-1; CDR3 DNA: TGCAGCGTTGAGGCGGCGGGGTATGAAGCTTTCTTT; CDR3 protein: CSVEAAGYEAFF
V gene: TRBV11-3; D gene: -; clone size: medium-sized; J gene: TRBJ2-5; CDR3 DNA: TGTGCCAGCAGCTTAGGTGTCGGTCAGGGCTACGAGACCCAGTACTTC; CDR3 protein: CASSLGVGQGYETQYF
V gene: TRBV28; D gene: TRBD1; clone size: -; J gene: TRBJ1-2; CDR3 DNA: TGTGCCAGCATCTCAGACAGGGACTATGGCTACACCTTC; CDR3 protein: CASISDRDYGYTF
V gene: TRBV5-1; D gene: TRBD1; clone size: -; J gene: TRBJ1-4; CDR3 DNA: TGCGCCAGCAGCTTTTCACAGGGGAAGGAAAAACTGTTTTTT; CDR3 protein: CASSFSQGKEKLFF
V gene: TRBV6-8; D gene: -; clone size: medium-sized; J gene: TRBJ1-1; CDR3 DNA: TGTGCCAGCAGAACCGTAGAGGGATGGGCTTTCTTT; CDR3 protein: CASRTVEGWAFF
V gene: TRBV28; D gene: -; clone size: -; J gene: TRBJ2-7; CDR3 DNA: TGTGCCAGCAGTTTATGGCCCGGGAGAGGGGGGGACAGCTCCTACGAGCAGTACTTC; CDR3 protein: CASSLWPGRGGDSSYEQYF
V gene: TRBV6-8; D gene: TRBD1; clone size: -; J gene: TRBJ2-5; CDR3 DNA: TGTGCCATCGGGACAGAAAAAGAGACCCAGTACTTC; CDR3 protein: CAIGTEKETQYF
V gene: TRBV11-3; D gene: TRBD1; clone size: medium-sized; J gene: TRBJ1-4; CDR3 DNA: TGTGCCAGCAGCAAGGGACAGGGGGCCGAAAAACTGTTTTTT; CDR3 protein: CASSKGQGAEKLFF
V gene: TRBV14; D gene: -; clone size: -; J gene: TRBJ2-4; CDR3 DNA: TGTGCCAGCAGCCAAGTGTCAGGGCTCGGCAAAAACATTCAGTACTTC; CDR3 protein: CASSQVSGLGKNIQYF
V gene: TRBV19; D gene: -; clone size: -; J gene: TRBJ1-1; CDR3 DNA: TGTGCCAGTAGTATTGGTGCTGAAGCTTTCTTT; CDR3 protein: CASSIGAEAFF
V gene: TRBV27; D gene: -; clone size: few; J gene: TRBJ1-5; CDR3 DNA: TGTGCCAGCGCGACAGCGAGCAATCAGCCCCAGCATTTT; CDR3 protein: CASATASNQPQHF
V gene: TRBV11-3; D gene: -; clone size: medium-sized; J gene: TRBJ1-4; CDR3 DNA: TGTGCCAGCAGCTCGGGACGGATCAAAGAAAAACTGTTTTTT; CDR3 protein: CASSSGRIKEKLFF
V gene: TRBV7-5; D gene: -; clone size: -; J gene: TRBJ1-1; CDR3 DNA: TGTGCCAGCAGCCCCGTTGGAGGGTCGGCCACTGAAGCTTTCTTT; CDR3 protein: CASSPVGGSATEAFF
V gene: TRBV2; D gene: TRBD2; clone size: few; J gene: TRBJ2-1; CDR3 DNA: TGTGCCAGCAGTCGGACTAGCGGGGGGGAGAGCTCCTACAATGAGCAGTTCTTC; CDR3 protein: CASSRTSGGESSYNEQFF
V gene: TRBV19; D gene: TRBD2; clone size: few; J gene: TRBJ2-1; CDR3 DNA: TGTGCCAGTAGCATTAGCGGGGGGCCCTACAATGAGCAGTTCTTC; CDR3 protein: CASSISGGPYNEQFF
V gene: TRBV9; D gene: -; clone size: few; J gene: TRBJ2-2; CDR3 DNA: TGTGCCAGCAGCGTCGGGGACCCCTGGATCGGGGAGCTGTTTTTT; CDR3 protein: CASSVGDPWIGELFF
V gene: TRBV6-8; D gene: -; clone size: many; J gene: TRBJ1-5; CDR3 DNA: TGTGCCAGCAGGCAAGAGAGGGGTCACAATCAGCCCCAGCATTTT; CDR3 protein: CASRQERGHNQPQHF
V gene: TRBV29-1; D gene: -; clone size: -; J gene: TRBJ1-2; CDR3 DNA: TGCAGCGTTGACTTTACAGGATTTAAGGGCTACACCTTC; CDR3 protein: CSVDFTGFKGYTF
V gene: TRBV5-1; D gene: TRBD1; clone size: -; J gene: TRBJ2-2; CDR3 DNA: TGCGCCAGCAAAGGACAGGGAGCAAGCCCGGGGGAGCTGTTTTTT; CDR3 protein: CASKGQGASPGELFF
V gene: TRBV29-1; D gene: -; clone size: -; J gene: TRBJ1-2; CDR3 DNA: TGCAGCGTTGGACAGCGCAGGGACTATGGCTACACCTTC; CDR3 protein: CSVGQRRDYGYTF
V gene: TRBV29-1; D gene: TRBD2; clone size: -; J gene: TRBJ2-3; CDR3 DNA: TGCAGCGTTGACGGACTAGCGGGGGGCCCAGATACGCAGTATTTT; CDR3 protein: CSVDGLAGGPDTQYF
V gene: TRBV6-8; D gene: -; clone size: -; J gene: TRBJ1-5; CDR3 DNA: TGTGCCAGCAGTTCTGGCAGTACGAGGGATAGCAATCAGCCCCAGCATTTT; CDR3 protein: CASSSGSTRDSNQPQHF
V gene: TRBV2; D gene: TRBD1; clone size: -; J gene: TRBJ2-3; CDR3 DNA: TGTGCCAGGGGACAGGAGAATTCGGATACGCAGTATTTT; CDR3 protein: CARGQENSDTQYF
V gene: TRBV19; D gene: -; clone size: -; J gene: TRBJ2-7; CDR3 DNA: TGTGCCAGTAGTATAGTAGCAGGGGCCTACGAGCAGTACTTC; CDR3 protein: CASSIVAGAYEQYF
V gene: TRBV7-6; D gene: TRBD2; clone size: few; J gene: TRBJ2-1; CDR3 DNA: TGTGCCAGCAGCTTAGATGGACTAGCCAATGAGCAGTTCTTC; CDR3 protein: CASSLDGLANEQFF
V gene: TRBV28; D gene: TRBD2; clone size: -; J gene: TRBJ2-1; CDR3 DNA: TGTGCCAGCAGTTTATTAGCGGGGGGGAACAATGAGCAGTTCTTC; CDR3 protein: CASSLLAGGNNEQFF
V gene: TRBV28; D gene: -; clone size: large; J gene: TRBJ2-6; CDR3 DNA: TGTGCCACTCGACGCCCCCCCGCCTCTGGGGCCAACGTCCTGACTTTC; CDR3 protein: CATRRPPASGANVLTF
V gene: TRBV6-8; D gene: -; clone size: few; J gene: TRBJ1-1; CDR3 DNA: TGTGCCAGCAGTCAACAGGCGTACATTGAAGCTTTCTTT; CDR3 protein: CASSQQAYIEAFF
V gene: TRBV18; D gene: TRBD2; clone size: few; J gene: TRBJ2-5; CDR3 DNA: TGTGCCAGCTCACCAGTAGCGGGGGCTGGCGGAGAGACCCAGTACTTC; CDR3 protein: CASSPVAGAGGETQYF
V gene: TRBV30; D gene: -; clone size: -; J gene: TRBJ2-5; CDR3 DNA: TGTGCCTGGAGTCCACGGGTGGGAGGGACCCAGTACTTC; CDR3 protein: CAWSPRVGGTQYF
V gene: TRBV4-1; D gene: -; clone size: medium-sized; J gene: TRBJ2-2; CDR3 DNA: TGCGCCAGCAGCCAAGGCCCTAGCTCGGGCGGGGAGCTGTTTTTT; CDR3 protein: CASSQGPSSGGELFF
V gene: TRBV14; D gene: -; clone size: -; J gene: TRBJ1-1; CDR3 DNA: TGTGCCAGCAGCCAAGTAAAGGGTGGTACTGAAGCTTTCTTT; CDR3 protein: CASSQVKGGTEAFF
V gene: TRBV19; D gene: -; clone size: -; J gene: TRBJ1-6; CDR3 DNA: TGTGCCAGTAGTCAGTTCAATTCACCCCTCCACTTT; CDR3 protein: CASSQFNSPLHF
V gene: TRBV29-1; D gene: -; clone size: -; J gene: TRBJ1-2; CDR3 DNA: TGCAGCGTTCCCGATTTGTACTATGGCTACACCTTC; CDR3 protein: CSVPDLYYGYTF
V gene: TRBV6-8; D gene: -; clone size: few; J gene: TRBJ2-4; CDR3 DNA: TGTGCCAGCAGTTATAGGGCTTTTGGCGGCTCCGACAAAAACATTCAGTACTTC; CDR3 protein: CASSYRAFGGSDKNIQYF
V gene: TRBV6-1; D gene: -; clone size: -; J gene: TRBJ1-3; CDR3 DNA: TGTGCCAGCAGTGAAGTTGGGTTAGGGGCCCGAAACACCATATATTTT; CDR3 protein: CASSEVGLGARNTIYF
V gene: TRBV19; D gene: -; clone size: -; J gene: TRBJ2-5; CDR3 DNA: TGTGCCAGTAGTACTGGGACTTCATTTCAAGAGACCCAGTACTTC; CDR3 protein: CASSTGTSFQETQYF
V gene: TRBV29-1; D gene: TRBD1; clone size: few; J gene: TRBJ2-2; CDR3 DNA: TGCAGCGTTTCAGGGGGATCGAACACCGGGGAGCTGTTTTTT; CDR3 protein: CSVSGGSNTGELFF
V gene: TRBV25-1; D gene: TRBD1; clone size: large; J gene: TRBJ1-1; CDR3 DNA: TGTGCCAGCAGTCCTCTTGGGCCGGGACAGAGGAACACTGAAGCTTTCTTT; CDR3 protein: CASSPLGPGQRNTEAFF
V gene: TRBV6-8; D gene: TRBD2; clone size: few; J gene: TRBJ2-1; CDR3 DNA: TGTGCCAGCACAAGTTCACTAGCGGGCTCCTACAATGAGCAGTTCTTC; CDR3 protein: CASTSSLAGSYNEQFF
V gene: TRBV18; D gene: -; clone size: -; J gene: TRBJ2-7; CDR3 DNA: TGTGCCAGCTCACCAGGGGGCTTCGCCTACGAGCAGTACTTC; CDR3 protein: CASSPGGFAYEQYF
V gene: TRBV11-3; D gene: -; clone size: medium-sized; J gene: TRBJ1-5; CDR3 DNA: TGTGCCAGCAGCTCGAGGGGGAAACATCAGCCCCAGCATTTT; CDR3 protein: CASSSRGKHQPQHF
V gene: TRBV18; D gene: -; clone size: -; J gene: TRBJ1-2; CDR3 DNA: TGTGCCAGCTCACCAGGGGAGTCTCAGGGCTACACCTTC; CDR3 protein: CASSPGESQGYTF
V gene: TRBV28; D gene: -; clone size: -; J gene: TRBJ2-7; CDR3 DNA: TGTGCCAGCAGGGGCGGTGCAGGGGACGCCTACGAGCAGTACTTC; CDR3 protein: CASRGGAGDAYEQYF
V gene: TRBV6-8; D gene: -; clone size: medium-sized; J gene: TRBJ2-3; CDR3 DNA: TGTGCCAGCAGTTACTCGAGGGTCAGCACAGATACGCAGTATTTT; CDR3 protein: CASSYSRVSTDTQYF
V gene: TRBV11-3; D gene: TRBD2; clone size: large; J gene: TRBJ2-5; CDR3 DNA: TGTGCCAGCAGCCGGGCTAGCGGGGCCCAAGAGACCCAGTACTTC; CDR3 protein: CASSRASGAQETQYF
V gene: TRBV6-8; D gene: TRBD1; clone size: few; J gene: TRBJ1-6; CDR3 DNA: TGTGCCAGCAGTAACCGGGACAGGGGGCTTAATTCACCCCTCCACTTT; CDR3 protein: CASSNRDRGLNSPLHF
V gene: TRBV11-3; D gene: -; clone size: few; J gene: TRBJ1-3; CDR3 DNA: TGTGCCAGCAGCTTAACAGGGTCCGGAAACACCATATATTTT; CDR3 protein: CASSLTGSGNTIYF
V gene: TRBV5-1; D gene: -; clone size: -; J gene: TRBJ1-1; CDR3 DNA: TGCGCCAGCAGCCCGACGGTCGCCTTCACTGAAGCTTTCTTT; CDR3 protein: CASSPTVAFTEAFF
V gene: TRBV6-7; D gene: -; clone size: -; J gene: TRBJ1-6; CDR3 DNA: TGTGCCAGCAGTGGGTCGGACTATAATTCACCCCTCCACTTT; CDR3 protein: CASSGSDYNSPLHF
V gene: TRBV9; D gene: TRBD1; clone size: -; J gene: TRBJ2-1; CDR3 DNA: TGTGCCAGCAGCGTAGCAGGGGGCTGGGGCAATGAGCAGTTCTTC; CDR3 protein: CASSVAGGWGNEQFF
V gene: TRBV6-8; D gene: -; clone size: -; J gene: TRBJ1-1; CDR3 DNA: TGTGCCACCTTTGCCGAGGGCACTGAAGCTTTCTTT; CDR3 protein: CATFAEGTEAFF
V gene: TRBV19; D gene: -; clone size: once; J gene: TRBJ1-6; CDR3 DNA: TGTGCCAGTAGGATATTGGGGTCACCCCTCCACTTT; CDR3 protein: CASRILGSPLHF
V gene: TRBV11-3; D gene: TRBD2; clone size: -; J gene: TRBJ2-5; CDR3 DNA: TGTGCCAGCAGCCTTCGGCGGGGGGCACGTGAGACCCAGTACTTC; CDR3 protein: CASSLRRGARETQYF
V gene: TRBV28; D gene: -; clone size: -; J gene: TRBJ1-4; CDR3 DNA: TGTGCCAGCAGCAGGGTGGTTGCAACTAATGAAAAACTGTTTTTT; CDR3 protein: CASSRVVATNEKLFF